The next 10 T cell receptor beta chains were all read from a single sample in a study of blood T cell repertoires in COVID-19. The method was immunoSEQ multiplex PCR; TCRdb's version includes in-frame clones alone and lacks a portion of them. The sample has about 280,000 clones; roughly 85% are singletons. The sample was PBMCs or T cells enriched from blood (not recorded which). Receptor source: a man aged 40-50 years who had been exposed to COVID-19.

This chain links TRBV29-1 with TRBJ1-1; no reliable D call. The CDR3 has 13 residues. V was pared by 1 base and J by 0 bases, with 6 bases between. Germline V CDR1 and CDR2: SQVTM, ANQGSEA. CDR3 in DNA: TGCAGCGTTGAAGGGCAAGTGAACACTGAAGCTTTCTTT. This encodes CSVEGQVNTEAFF.

This clone turned up a few times. The chain is built from TRBV4-1 and TRBJ2-7; maybe TRBD2 (5 bases). Germline CDR1 is MGHRA and CDR2 is YSYEKL. Trimming left V 1 base short and J 3 bases short, with 13 bases between. The CDR3 has 15 residues. CDR3: CASSQASGNFYEQYF. Here the CDR3 DNA reads TGCGCCAGCAGCCAAGCGTCCGGGAACTTCTACGAGCAGTACTTC.

This rearrangement joins TRBV6-5 to TRBJ2-7; D may be TRBD1 (6 bases). The CDR3 is 13 residues long. V was trimmed by 5 bases and J by 3 bases, leaving 11 bases between them. Looked up from germline, CDR1 is MNHEY and CDR2 is SVGAGI. The CDR3 loop is CASSLTDSYEQYF. CDR3 sequence (DNA): TGTGCCAGCAGTCTAACGGACAGCTACGAGCAGTACTTC.

This chain connects TRBV14 to TRBJ2-1; 8 nucleotides match TRBD2. Trimming took 2 bases from V and 6 from J; bases not matched to a gene: 6. The CDR3 runs 15 residues. Germline-derived CDR1 and CDR2 are SGHDN and FVKESK. In DNA form, the CDR3 reads TGTGCCAGCAGCCAAAACAGCGGGAGCGTCAATGAGCAGTTCTTC. Protein sequence: CASSQNSGSVNEQFF.

The chain is built from TRBV6-6 and TRBJ2-7; D not resolved. The CDR3 is made up of 13 amino acids. Trimming pared 6 bases from V and 7 bases from J, leaving 16 bases between. The germline gives CDR1 MNHNY, CDR2 SVGAGI (reference sequence). In nucleotides, the CDR3 is TGTGCCAGCAGGCCTAATCCGAGGCGGGAGCAGTACTTC. Amino acids: CASRPNPRREQYF.

The chain joins TRBV21-1 to TRBJ2-7; the table's D call TRBD2 went unverified against the DNA. TRBV21-1 is an annotated pseudogene. The CDR3 has 14 amino acids. Written as DNA, the CDR3 is TGTGCCAGCACCAGCCCGGGAACCACCTACGAGCAGTACTTC. It is translated as CASTSPGTTYEQYF.

The V and J genes are TRBV21-1 and TRBJ2-1; the DNA was not used to check the table's D call, TRBD2. TRBV21-1 is marked as a pseudogene. This CDR3 comprises 12 residues. The CDR3 nucleotides read TGTGCCAGCAGCAAAGGCGAGGGTGAGCAGTTCTTC. The encoded protein is CASSKGEGEQFF.

The chain joins TRBV3-1 (or the pseudogene TRBV3-2) to TRBJ1-2; 7 positions match TRBD1. Germline loops: CDR1 LGHDT, CDR2 YNNKEL (reference sequence). V dropped 6 bases and J dropped 8; count of bases not matched to a gene: 9. CDR3 length: 13 residues. CDR3 in DNA: TGTGCCAGCAGTCCCCGGACAGGTCGGGGCTACACCTTC. It encodes CASSPRTGRGYTF.

The chain uses TRBV5-1 and TRBJ2-5, with D perhaps matching TRBD1 (6 bases). This CDR3 comprises 17 residues. Trimming cost V 0 bases and J 5 bases, with 20 bases left between them. In germline, CDR1 is SGHRS, CDR2 YFSETQ. In DNA, the CDR3 is TGCGCCAGCAGCTTGGGCGATTATGGGGGCTTGTCGGAGACCCAGTACTTC. Translated: CASSLGDYGGLSETQYF. The whole variable domain, filled in from reference TRBV5-1 and TRBJ2-5, reads KAGVTQTPRYLIKTRGQQVTLSCSPISGHRSVSWYQQTPGQGLQFLFEYFSETQRNKGNFPGRFSGRQFSNSRSEMNVSTLELGDSALYLCASSLGDYGGLSETQYFGPGTRLLVL.

V usage is TRBV5-1 and J usage is TRBJ2-3; D perhaps matches TRBD2 (5 bases). Looked up from germline, CDR1 is SGHRS and CDR2 is YFSETQ. Trimming took 7 bases from V and 5 from J, leaving 8 bases between them. The CDR3 sequence is 11 residues long. The CDR3 sequence: CASGEGDTQYF. In DNA, the CDR3 is TGCGCCAGCGGTGAGGGAGATACGCAGTATTTT.